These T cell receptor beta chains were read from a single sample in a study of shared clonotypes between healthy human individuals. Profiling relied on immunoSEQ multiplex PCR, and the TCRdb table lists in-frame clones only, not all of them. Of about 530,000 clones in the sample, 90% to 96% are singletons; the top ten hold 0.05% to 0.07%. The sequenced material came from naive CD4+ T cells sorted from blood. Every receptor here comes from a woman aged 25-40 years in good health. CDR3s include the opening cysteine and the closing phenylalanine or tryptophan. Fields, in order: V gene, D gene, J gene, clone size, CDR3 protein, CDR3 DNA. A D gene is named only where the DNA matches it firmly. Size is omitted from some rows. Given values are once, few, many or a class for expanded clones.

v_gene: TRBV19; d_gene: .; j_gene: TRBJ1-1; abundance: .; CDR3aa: CAILAARPMNTEAFF; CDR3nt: TGTGCCATTTTAGCGGCCAGGCCCATGAACACTGAAGCTTTCTTT
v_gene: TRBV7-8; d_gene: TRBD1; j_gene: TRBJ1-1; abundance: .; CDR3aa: CASRRNRQGANTEAFF; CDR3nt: TGTGCCAGCAGACGAAACCGACAGGGAGCGAACACTGAAGCTTTCTTT
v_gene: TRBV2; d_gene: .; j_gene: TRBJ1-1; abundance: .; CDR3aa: CASSDELNTEAFF; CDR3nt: TGTGCCAGCAGTGATGAGCTTAACACTGAAGCTTTCTTT
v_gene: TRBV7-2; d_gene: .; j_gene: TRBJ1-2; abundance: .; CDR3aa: CASSLVHYGENYGYTF; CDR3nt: TGTGCCAGCAGCCTAGTACATTACGGAGAAAACTATGGCTACACCTTC
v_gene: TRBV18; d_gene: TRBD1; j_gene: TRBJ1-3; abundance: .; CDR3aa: CASSPPRGTAGNTIYF; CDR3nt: TGTGCCAGCTCCCCCCCGAGGGGGACAGCTGGAAACACCATATATTTT
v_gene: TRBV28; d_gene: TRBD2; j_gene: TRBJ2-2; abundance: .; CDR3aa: CASRDSGRAGELFF; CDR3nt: TGTGCCAGCAGGGATAGCGGGAGAGCCGGGGAGCTGTTTTTT
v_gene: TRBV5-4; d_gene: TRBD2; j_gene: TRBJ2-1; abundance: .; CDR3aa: CASSLDSGVYNEQFF; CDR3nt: TGTGCCAGCAGCTTGGACAGCGGGGTCTACAATGAGCAGTTCTTC
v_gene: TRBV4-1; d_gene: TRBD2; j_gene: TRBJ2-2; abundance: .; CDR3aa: CASSQDPGLAGAFGELFF; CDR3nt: TGCGCCAGCAGCCAAGATCCAGGACTAGCGGGAGCTTTCGGGGAGCTGTTTTTT
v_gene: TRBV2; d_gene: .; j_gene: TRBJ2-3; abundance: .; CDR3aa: CASRKGGRGTDTQYF; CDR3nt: TGTGCCAGCAGGAAAGGAGGGCGCGGGACAGATACGCAGTATTTT
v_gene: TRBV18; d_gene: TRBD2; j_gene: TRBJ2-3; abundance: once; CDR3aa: CASSAQPGLAETSTDTQYF; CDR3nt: TGTGCCAGCTCAGCTCAGCCGGGACTAGCGGAAACTAGCACAGATACGCAGTATTTT
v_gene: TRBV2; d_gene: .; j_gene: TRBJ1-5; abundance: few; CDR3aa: CASQGTSAHQPQHF; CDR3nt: TGTGCGTCCCAGGGGACGTCAGCGCATCAGCCCCAGCATTTT
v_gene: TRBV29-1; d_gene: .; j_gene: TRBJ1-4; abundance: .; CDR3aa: CSVFASVGWVLNEKLFF; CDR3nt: TGCAGCGTTTTTGCTTCGGTCGGGTGGGTGCTTAATGAAAAACTGTTTTTT
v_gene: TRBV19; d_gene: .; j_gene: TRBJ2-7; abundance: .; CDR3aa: CASSTNHGIIVEQYF; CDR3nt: TGTGCCAGTAGTACTAATCACGGGATCATCGTCGAGCAGTACTTC
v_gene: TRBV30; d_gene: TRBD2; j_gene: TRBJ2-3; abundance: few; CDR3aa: CAWSRTGGSTDTQYF; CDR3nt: TGTGCCTGGAGTAGGACGGGAGGGAGCACAGATACGCAGTATTTT
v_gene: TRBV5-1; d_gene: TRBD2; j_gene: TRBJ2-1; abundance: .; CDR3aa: CASSLLAGVDNEQFF; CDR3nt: TGCGCCAGCAGCTTACTAGCGGGAGTTGACAATGAGCAGTTCTTC
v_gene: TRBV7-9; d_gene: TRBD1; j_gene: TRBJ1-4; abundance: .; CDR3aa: CASSPRGTGEKLFF; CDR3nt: TGTGCCAGCAGCCCCCGGGGGACAGGGGAAAAACTGTTTTTT
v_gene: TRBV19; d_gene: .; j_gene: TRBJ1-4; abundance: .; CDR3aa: CASSERDGEKLFF; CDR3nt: TGTGCCAGTAGTGAACGGGACGGTGAAAAACTGTTTTTT
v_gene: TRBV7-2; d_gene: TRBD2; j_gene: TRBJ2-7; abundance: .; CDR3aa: CASSLPGLAAGEQYF; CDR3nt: TGTGCCAGCAGCTTACCGGGACTAGCGGCCGGCGAGCAGTACTTC
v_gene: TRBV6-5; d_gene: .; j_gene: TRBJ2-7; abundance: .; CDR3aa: CASSTDRNPYEQYF; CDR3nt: TGTGCCAGCAGCACCGACAGGAATCCCTACGAGCAGTACTTC
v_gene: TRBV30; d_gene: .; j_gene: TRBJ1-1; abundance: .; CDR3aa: CAWSAWEGGGFF; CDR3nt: TGTGCCTGGAGTGCCTGGGAGGGGGGAGGTTTCTTT
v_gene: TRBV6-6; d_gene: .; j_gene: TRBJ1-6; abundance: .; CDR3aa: CASSYSSERGSPLHF; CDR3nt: TGTGCCAGCAGTTACTCGAGTGAGCGGGGATCACCCCTCCACTTT
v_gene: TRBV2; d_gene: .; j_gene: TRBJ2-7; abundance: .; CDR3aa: CASSVDSPGILEQYF; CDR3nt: TGTGCCAGCAGTGTCGACAGTCCGGGAATCCTCGAGCAGTACTTC
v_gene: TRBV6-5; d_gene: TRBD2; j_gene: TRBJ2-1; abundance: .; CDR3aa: CASMSSGSGGQFF; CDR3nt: TGTGCCAGCATGTCTAGCGGGAGTGGCGGGCAGTTCTTC
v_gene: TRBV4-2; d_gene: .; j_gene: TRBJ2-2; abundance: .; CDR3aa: CASSQDGGRGRAGELFF; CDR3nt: TGTGCCAGCAGCCAAGATGGGGGCAGGGGGAGGGCCGGGGAGCTGTTTTTT
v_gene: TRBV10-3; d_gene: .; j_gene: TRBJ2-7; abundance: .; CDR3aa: CAITPDGGSSYEQYF; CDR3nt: TGTGCCATCACTCCAGACGGGGGTTCCTCCTACGAGCAGTACTTC
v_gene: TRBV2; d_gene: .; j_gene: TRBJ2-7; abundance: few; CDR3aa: CASSAGNEQYF; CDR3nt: TGTGCCAGCAGTGCCGGGAACGAGCAGTACTTC
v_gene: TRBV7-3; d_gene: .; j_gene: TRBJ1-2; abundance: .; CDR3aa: CASSGSRGSFYGYTF; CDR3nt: TGTGCCAGCAGCGGAAGCAGGGGTTCGTTCTATGGCTACACCTTC
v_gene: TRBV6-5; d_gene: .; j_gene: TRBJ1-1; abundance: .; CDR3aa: CASSPGSYTEAFF; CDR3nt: TGTGCCAGCAGCCCTGGAAGTTACACTGAAGCTTTCTTT
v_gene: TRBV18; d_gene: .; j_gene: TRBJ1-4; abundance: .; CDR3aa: CASSPPSLVGEKLFF; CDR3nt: TGTGCCAGCTCACCACCGTCATTAGTGGGTGAAAAACTGTTTTTT
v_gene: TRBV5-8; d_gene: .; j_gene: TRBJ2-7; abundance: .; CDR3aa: CASSRTRGAEQYF; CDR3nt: TGTGCCAGCAGCCGCACGAGGGGGGCCGAGCAGTACTTC
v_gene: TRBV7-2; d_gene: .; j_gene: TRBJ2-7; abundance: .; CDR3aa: CASSVEDIAHEQYF; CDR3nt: TGTGCCAGCAGCGTAGAGGACATAGCGCACGAGCAGTACTTC